The 10 T cell receptor beta chains given below trace back to one sample, sequenced in a study of T-cell reconstitution after alpha-beta-depleted transplantation in children (dated by TCRdb to 2016 to 2017). Explained via the paper, the treatment or condition label denotes: allogeneic hematopoietic cell transplantation with graft depleted of TCRalphabeta T cells and CD19 B cells. Receptor libraries were prepared by PCR. These reads were obtained on an Illumina HiSeq 2500. Molecular barcoding was employed in the preparation of TCR libraries, with unique molecular identifiers being used to normalize TCRbeta repertoire quantification. In TCRdb, the public reads were trimmed at Q25 with fastp and aligned with MiXCR, with productive beta chains retained. Rows are unified per CDR3 protein, each entry keeping the most common DNA and genes. The sample yields approximately 230,000 distinct CDR3 sequences; roughly 24% were counted once. About 2.6% of the sample comes from the top ten.

Here the sequenced sample was PBMCs, taken before TCRalphabeta/CD19-depleted stem cell transplant. The receptors were sampled from a girl aged 2-10 years with Fanconi anemia, due to receive a stem cell transplant.

The chain carries TRBV20-1 and TRBJ2-7; D perhaps matches TRBD1 (7 bases). Trimming removed 1 base from V and 5 bases from J, with 21 bases in between. The CDR3 has 16 amino acids. Germline CDR1 and CDR2: DFQATT and SNEGSKA (reference sequence). The CDR3 DNA is TGCAGTGCTAGAGGCAGCATCGGACAGGAGGGTCACGAGCAGTACTTC. It specifies CSARGSIGQEGHEQYF.

The chain recombines TRBV12-3 or TRBV12-4 with TRBJ2-3; possible D gene TRBD2, 5 bases. The V gene lost 6 bases and the J gene lost 3 bases, with 22 bases spanning the gap. CDR3 length equals 17 residues. CDR3 in amino acids: CASRLQTLGSRTDTQYF. DNA of the CDR3: TGTGCCAGCAGACTCCAAACTCTAGGGAGTAGGACAGATACGCAGTATTTT.

This clonotype was seen at least ten times. The chain carries TRBV10-3 and TRBJ2-7; 9 bases line up with TRBD1. Germline-derived CDR1 and CDR2 are ENHRY and SYGVKD. The V gene end was trimmed by 10 bases and the J gene end by 2 bases; junction bases not matched to a gene: 3. This CDR3 has 12 residues. CDR3 loop: CATRDRAYEQYF. CDR3 nucleotides: TGTGCCACACGGGACAGGGCCTACGAGCAGTACTTC.

The chain carries TRBV5-1 and TRBJ2-7; D might be TRBD2 (5 bases). The CDR3 sequence is 16 residues long. Trimming stripped 0 bases from V and 1 base from J, with 14 bases between. CDR1 SGHRS and CDR2 YFSETQ come from the germline V gene. CDR3 sequence (DNA): TGCGCCAGCAGCTTGGGGCCCCACACTAGTTCCTACGAGCAGTACTTC. This translates into CASSLGPHTSSYEQYF.

This clonotype was found a few times. This sequence joins TRBV5-1 and TRBJ1-1; 7 bases align to TRBD1. Germline CDR1 is SGHRS and CDR2 is YFSETQ. This CDR3 is built from 14 residues. J was trimmed by 4 bases and V by 4 bases; bases with no gene match: 7. Here the CDR3 DNA reads TGCGCCAGCAGCCCCGACAGGGTCACCACTGAAGCTTTCTTT. The encoded protein is CASSPDRVTTEAFF.

This clonotype was seen a few times. V is TRBV7-3 and J is TRBJ2-6; D is ambiguous. Deletions cut 0 bases from V and 0 bases from J, with 6 bases between. Germline V gene sequence: CDR1 SGHTA, CDR2 FQGTGA. The CDR3 runs to 16 residues. CDR3 nucleotide sequence: TGTGCCAGCAGCTTAACCCCAGTCTCTGGGGCCAACGTCCTGACTTTC. Translating gives CASSLTPVSGANVLTF.

This clonotype has ten or more counts. V gene TRBV20-1 combines with J gene TRBJ1-1, with 8 bases that match TRBD1. CDR1 and CDR2 (germline): DFQATT, SNEGSKA (reference sequence). Unmatched junction bases numbered 5, after V lost 5 bases and J lost 0 bases. The CDR3 sequence is 14 residues long. The DNA of the CDR3 is TGCAGTGCTTCTGTACAGGGGGTGAACACTGAAGCTTTCTTT. Encoded protein: CSASVQGVNTEAFF.

This clonotype was detected a few times. The J gene is TRBJ2-3, the V gene TRBV28, with D hard to call. V lost 2 bases and J lost 3, with 3 bases in between. Germline V lookup: CDR1 MDHEN, CDR2 SYDVKM. The CDR3 contains 12 residues. CDR3 in amino acids: CASSLITDTQYF. CDR3 nucleotide sequence: TGTGCCAGCAGTTTAATAACAGATACGCAGTATTTT.

The V call is TRBV14, the J call TRBJ2-7; D remains unclear. The CDR3 is made up of 11 amino acids. Trimming took 0 bases from V and 6 from J, leaving 3 bases between them. CDR1 and CDR2 (germline): SGHDN, FVKESK. CDR3 sequence: CASSQESEQYF. CDR3 nucleotide sequence: TGTGCCAGCAGCCAAGAATCCGAGCAGTACTTC.

On this clonotype itself: One end of the junction does not line up with germline, which may come from a read error. CDR3 sequence (DNA): TGTGCCAGCAGCGGGCCGGGAGGAACCTTCTTC. It specifies CASSGPGGTFF. The chain joins TRBV7-3 to TRBJ2-7; 7 bases fit TRBD2. The germline gives CDR1 SGHTA, CDR2 FQGTGA. The CDR3 sequence is 11 residues long.